A single sample is the source of the 25 T cell receptor beta chains below, sequenced in a study of cytomegalovirus exposure and HLA in healthy donors (dated by TCRdb to 2016 to 2017). Library method: the immunoSEQ multiplex PCR assay. TCRdb stores this immuneACCESS table with in-frame sequences only. Part of the clones is absent; in the studies checked, under half of the shortfall reflects unresolved V genes, and no reason is known for the rest. The sample table shows hundreds of thousands of clones, and over 75% are seen once. Together, the top ten hold around 0.9% of the sample. The sample consisted of PBMCs. These receptors originate from a woman aged 18-29 years in good health and CMV-seronegative.

This rearrangement joins TRBV10-3 to TRBJ1-1; 7 bases are shared with TRBD1. The V gene end was trimmed by 8 bases and the J gene end by 8 bases; junction bases not matched to a gene: 5. Germline loops: CDR1 ENHRY, CDR2 SYGVKD. The CDR3 loop spans 11 amino acids. The CDR3 region has the DNA TGTGCCATCGGGACAGAAAGCGAAGCTTTCTTT. Translated, it gives CAIGTESEAFF.

The genes are TRBV28 and TRBJ2-3; perhaps TRBD1 as D (5 bases). Per the germline V gene, CDR1 is MDHEN and CDR2 is SYDVKM. The CDR3 has 13 amino acids. Trimming pared 10 bases from V and 0 bases from J, leaving 11 bases between. The DNA of the CDR3 is TGTGCCACCACAGACAGAAGCACAGATACGCAGTATTTT. As protein: CATTDRSTDTQYF.

The chain combines TRBV4-1 with TRBJ2-3, with 9 bases identical to TRBD2. Germline loops: CDR1 MGHRA, CDR2 YSYEKL. With 3 bases clipped from V and 4 bases from J, the junction kept 11 bases outside the gene matches. The CDR3 consists of 17 residues. CDR3 nucleotides: TGCGCCAGCAGCCACATGGGACGGCGGGAGGGGGCAGATACGCAGTATTTT. Translation: CASSHMGRREGADTQYF.

The V gene is TRBV9, the J gene TRBJ2-3, with 13 bases matching TRBD2. The CDR3 spans 14 residues. CDR1 is SGDLS and CDR2 is YYNGEE in the germline V gene. After removal of 4 bases from V and 10 bases from J, the junction contained 6 bases not matched to a gene. CDR3 protein: CASSPGTSGIAQYF. The CDR3 DNA follows: TGTGCCAGCAGCCCTGGGACTAGCGGGATAGCGCAGTATTTT.

This rearrangement joins TRBV18 to TRBJ1-5, with 8 nucleotides matching TRBD1. The germline V gene encodes CDR1 KGHSH and CDR2 LQKENI. After removal of 5 bases from V and 2 bases from J, the junction contained 5 bases not matched to a gene. This CDR3 is 15 amino acids long. CDR3 region: CASSEDRGGNQPQHF. In DNA form, the CDR3 reads TGTGCCAGCTCAGAAGACAGGGGTGGCAATCAGCCCCAGCATTTT.

CDR3 amino acids: CASSQDAGGADSEAFF. CDR3 sequence (DNA): TGCGCCAGCAGCCAAGACGCAGGGGGCGCGGACTCTGAAGCTTTCTTT. The chain has TRBV4-3 and TRBJ1-1; TRBD1 matches at 8 bases. Trimming at V came to 0 bases and at J to 6 bases, leaving 9 bases not matched to a gene. Germline V gene data show CDR1 as LGHNA and CDR2 as YSLEER. The CDR3 spans 16 residues.

The chain is built from TRBV9 and TRBJ2-1; 10 bases are a match to TRBD2. Losses at the gene ends were 0 bases for V and 5 bases for J; bases not matched to a gene: 11. The V gene's germline CDR1 is SGDLS and CDR2 YYNGEE. The length of the CDR3 is 18 residues. CDR3 region: CASSVGSLAGVRDNEQFF. The CDR3 DNA follows: TGTGCCAGCAGCGTAGGGTCCCTAGCGGGAGTTAGAGACAATGAGCAGTTCTTC.

V usage is TRBV19 and J usage is TRBJ2-1; 11 nucleotides agree with TRBD2. Germline V gives CDR1 LNHDA, CDR2 SQIVND (reference sequence). After removal of 9 bases from V and 4 bases from J, the junction contained 11 bases not matched to a gene. The CDR3 covers 16 residues. The CDR3, as DNA: TGTGCCAGCACCAAGGGACTAGCGGATCTGTACAATGAGCAGTTCTTC. Translating gives CASTKGLADLYNEQFF.

The CDR3 sequence: CASSQSQQAQPQHF. DNA for the CDR3: TGCGCCAGCAGTCAATCTCAGCAGGCACAGCCCCAGCATTTT. J is TRBJ1-5 and V is TRBV23-1; D call uncertain. Being an ORF, TRBV23-1 has a function that is uncertain. This CDR3 region has 14 residues. The V end lost 0 bases, the J end lost 7 bases, and 10 bases lay between the germline ends.

The chain uses TRBV5-4 and TRBJ2-1, with 10 bases matching TRBD2. Germline trimming cut 0 bases from V and 10 bases from J; bases unmatched to any gene: 7. The CDR3 covers 15 residues. The germline V gene encodes CDR1 SGHNT and CDR2 YYREEE (reference sequence). The DNA for the CDR3 is TGTGCCAGCAGCTTGGAGTCTAGCGGGAGTAACGAGCAGTTCTTC. Protein: CASSLESSGSNEQFF.

The chain carries TRBV27 and TRBJ2-3; no clear D. The CDR3 runs 13 residues. Germline lookup yields CDR1 MNHEY and CDR2 SMNVEV (reference sequence). V dropped 5 bases and J dropped 3 bases, with 9 bases sitting between them. The chain's CDR3 is CASSLYRTDTQYF. In nucleotides, the CDR3 is TGTGCCAGCAGTCTATACCGGACAGATACGCAGTATTTT.

This chain links TRBV21-1 with TRBJ2-1; the D call in the table, TRBD1, was not verified against the DNA. TRBV21-1 is a known pseudogene. The CDR3 length is 16 residues. The DNA for the CDR3 is TGTGCCAGCAGCCTCCAACGGACAGGTTTCTACAATGAGCAGTTCTTC. This sequence encodes CASSLQRTGFYNEQFF.

This rearrangement joins TRBV10-2 to TRBJ1-1; TRBD1 might be the D (5 bases). Germline V gives CDR1 WSHSY, CDR2 SAAADI. This CDR3 spans 13 amino acids. The V and J ends lost 5 bases and 6 bases respectively, with 13 bases between them. CDR3 region: CASSISSGAEAFF. CDR3 in DNA: TGCGCCAGCAGTATTTCCTCGGGGGCTGAAGCTTTCTTT.

This rearrangement joins TRBV6-5 to TRBJ1-2; a weak D match, TRBD1 (5 bases). Germline loops: CDR1 MNHEY, CDR2 SVGAGI. The CDR3 loop spans 14 amino acids. The germline V and J ends were trimmed by 3 bases and 7 bases, with 15 bases remaining between them. CDR3 in DNA: TGTGCCAGCAGTTATCTTTCAGGGAATTCTGGCTACACCTTC. Translation: CASSYLSGNSGYTF.

The chain recombines TRBV18 with TRBJ2-1; a possible D gene is TRBD1 (6 bases). The CDR3 is made up of 18 amino acids. The germline CDR1 and CDR2 sequences are KGHSH and LQKENI. Trimming stripped 4 bases from V and 9 bases from J, with 28 bases between. This chain's CDR3 is CASSRPHPQGVLESEQFF. For the CDR3, the DNA is TGTGCCAGCTCACGTCCCCACCCACAGGGAGTCCTGGAGAGTGAGCAGTTCTTC.

The DNA for the CDR3 is TGTGCCAGCAGTTCCGTTAACTATGGCTACACCTTC. It translates to CASSSVNYGYTF. The chain is built from TRBV28 and TRBJ1-2, with D unclear. The length of the CDR3 is 12 residues. From germline, CDR1 is MDHEN and CDR2 SYDVKM. The V end was cut by 4 bases, the J end by 1 base, with 4 bases between.

This clone was seen once. The chain joins TRBV9 to TRBJ2-7; D is ambiguous. The CDR3 covers 13 residues. Trimming removed 4 bases at V and 1 base at J, with 9 bases between. From germline, CDR1 is SGDLS and CDR2 YYNGEE. CDR3 DNA sequence: TGTGCCAGCAGCCCTTTTTCGTCCTACGAGCAGTACTTC. This codes for CASSPFSSYEQYF.

The chain carries TRBV5-3 and TRBJ2-3, with 9 bases aligning to TRBD2. TRBV5-3 has ORF status, its function being uncertain. The length of the CDR3 is 18 residues. J was trimmed by 0 bases and V by 4 bases; bases with no gene match: 12. CDR3: CARSQRTSAGWSTDTQYF. In DNA, the CDR3 is TGTGCCAGAAGCCAACGGACTAGCGCTGGCTGGAGCACAGATACGCAGTATTTT.

In this sample, this clone turned up once. The CDR3 nucleotides are TGTGCCAGCAGCCTTAGGGGACAGGGGTCTCGCTATGGCTACACCTTC. This gives the protein CASSLRGQGSRYGYTF. V and J are TRBV14 and TRBJ1-2; TRBD1 aligns across 10 bases. CDR3 size: 16 residues. The V segment lost 4 bases and the J segment 4 bases; nucleotides outside the gene matches: 9. Germline V CDR1 and CDR2: SGHDN, FVKESK.

The chain uses TRBV5-1 and TRBJ2-3; weak D call: TRBD1 (5 bases). V was trimmed by 4 bases and J by 3 bases, leaving 12 bases between them. Per germline, CDR1 SGHRS and CDR2 YFSETQ. There are 14 residues in the CDR3. The CDR3 loop is CASSHDRGTDTQYF. The CDR3 nucleotides read TGCGCCAGCAGCCACGACAGAGGTACAGATACGCAGTATTTT.

The chain combines TRBV28 with TRBJ2-1, with D perhaps matching TRBD2 (5 bases). V gave up 8 bases and J gave up 4 bases, with 18 bases separating them. Germline V gene lookup returns CDR1 MDHEN and CDR2 SYDVKM. This CDR3 has 15 amino acids. CDR3 residues: CASYHRGGRYNEQFF. The CDR3 DNA reads as TGTGCCAGCTATCATCGGGGTGGCAGGTACAATGAGCAGTTCTTC.

The rearrangement uses TRBV19 and TRBJ1-5; D gene uncertain. Deletions cut 1 base from V and 0 bases from J, with 10 bases between. Germline values: CDR1 LNHDA, CDR2 SQIVND (reference sequence). The CDR3 is 16 residues long. The CDR3 DNA is TGTGCCAGTAGTATAGGGCCAGTGTATAGCAATCAGCCCCAGCATTTT. It specifies CASSIGPVYSNQPQHF.

V and J are TRBV5-1 and TRBJ1-2, with 12 nucleotides matching TRBD1. V was pared by 4 bases and J by 8 bases, with 6 bases of the junction left unmatched. Germline V gives CDR1 SGHRS, CDR2 YFSETQ. There are 14 residues in the CDR3. This CDR3 reads CASSPGQGARGYTF. Written as DNA, the CDR3 is TGCGCCAGCAGCCCGGGACAGGGGGCAAGGGGCTACACCTTC.

J is TRBJ2-7 and V is TRBV28; weak D call: TRBD2 (5 bases). Germline CDR1 is MDHEN and CDR2 is SYDVKM. The CDR3 spans 16 residues. Trimming shortened V by 2 bases and J by 5 bases, and 19 bases separated the two germline ends. The CDR3 spells CASSLGLGSAVHEQYF. CDR3 coding DNA: TGTGCCAGCAGTTTAGGGTTAGGGAGTGCCGTACACGAGCAGTACTTC.

The rearrangement links TRBV7-2 to TRBJ1-2, with D uncertain. In germline, CDR1 is SGHTA, CDR2 FQGNSA. The length of the CDR3 is 12 residues. Deletions cut 5 bases from V and 4 bases from J, with 8 bases between. CDR3: CASSRQGYGYTF. The CDR3 DNA sequence: TGTGCCAGCAGCCGACAAGGCTATGGCTACACCTTC. Based on the CDR3 plus reference TRBV7-2 and TRBJ1-2, the full variable domain is GAGVSQSPSNKVTEKGKDVELRCDPISGHTALYWYRQSLGQGLEFLIYFQGNSAPDKSGLPSDRFSAERTGGSVSTLTIQRTQQEDSAVYLCASSRQGYGYTFGSGTRLTVV.